The rows below give T cell receptor beta chains drawn from one sample of a study of graft-versus-host responses after intestinal transplantation. These TCRs are of unknown antigen specificity. Libraries were prepared by immunoSEQ multiplex PCR; TCRdb keeps only in-frame clonotypes and omits some of them. The sample has about 99,000 clones, roughly 84% seen once. This material consisted of unstimulated CD4+ T cells sorted from spleen or lymph node cells, taken before intestinal transplant. The source is a human donor who received an intestinal transplant. Both conserved end residues are part of each CDR3. The order of the fields is D gene, clone size, J gene, V gene, CDR3 DNA, CDR3 protein. A D gene is named only where the DNA matches it firmly. Size tells how often a clone was seen (once, few, many) or the class of an expanded clone, and some rows leave it out.

>TRBD2|NA|TRBJ2-1|TRBV7-2
TGTGCCAGCAGCTATGGGACTAGCGGGGTTAGCTCCTACAATGAGCAGTTCTTC
CASSYGTSGVSSYNEQFF
>TRBD2|few|TRBJ2-5|TRBV7-2
TGTGCCAGCAGGCTTACTAGCGGGAGAACGACCCAGTACTTC
CASRLTSGRTTQYF
>NA|NA|TRBJ2-4|TRBV27
TGTGCCAGCAGCCCGCTCCCAGGGTTACTAGCCAAAAACATTCAGTACTTC
CASSPLPGLLAKNIQYF
>NA|NA|TRBJ1-3|TRBV7-2
TGTGCCAGCAGCGGGACGGCCTCTGGAAACACCATATATTTT
CASSGTASGNTIYF
>TRBD1|NA|TRBJ1-5|TRBV7-6
TGTGCCAGCAGCGGACAGGTCGGGCCCCAGCATTTT
CASSGQVGPQHF
>NA|NA|TRBJ2-7|TRBV6-6
TGTGCCAGCAGGTCCGGGACGCCCGGACTATACGAGCAGTACTTC
CASRSGTPGLYEQYF
>NA|NA|TRBJ2-1|TRBV7-9
TGTGCCGACGGGAATGAGCAGTTCTTC
CADGNEQFF
>TRBD1|NA|TRBJ1-5|TRBV6-5
TGTGCCAGCAGTCAGGGGACAGGGGGGGGTCAGCCCCAGCATTTT
CASSQGTGGGQPQHF
>NA|NA|TRBJ1-4|TRBV30
TGTGCCTGGAGTTGGGGAGGGGCGGATGAAAAACTGTTTTTT
CAWSWGGADEKLFF
>TRBD2|NA|TRBJ2-1|TRBV27
TGTGCCAGCAGTTTACTAGCGGGGGGCAATGAGCAGTTCTTC
CASSLLAGGNEQFF
>NA|NA|TRBJ2-3|TRBV7-9
TGTGCCAGCAGCTTCGGGAGCACAGATACGCAGTATTTT
CASSFGSTDTQYF
>NA|NA|TRBJ2-1|TRBV5-1
TGCGCCAGCAGCTTGTTAGGACAGTACAATGAGCAGTTCTTC
CASSLLGQYNEQFF